This T cell receptor (beta chain) was documented in a study of shared clonotypes between healthy human individuals. Study results and limitations: Naive subsets, compared against memory subsets, generally had larger estimated richness values. Sampling was confined to blood; repertoires within tissues likely differ. Some naive CD4 clonotypes, roughly 5%, turned up in common across a few donors.

Original analysis: In the immunoSEQ data, sequences were junction-only and lacked quality scores, so filtering differed. TCRdb's copy holds only in-frame clones and misses some; the assay was immunoSEQ multiplex PCR. Clone size and V and J calls were adopted from that table, with D and trimming inferred from the DNA. The sample comprises more than 550,000 clones, 90% of which are singletons, and 34% rests with the top ten. The CDR3 totals 17 residues. Germline CDR1 and CDR2: ENHRY and SYGVKD. V lost 8 bases to trimming and J lost 3 bases; unmatched junction nucleotides: 17. With regard to this clone: Antigen unknown.

This TCR was recovered from a man between 18 and 35 years old in good health. Some clones in this sample may be carry-over from other donors' samples. Sequencing was carried out using memory CD8+ T cells from PBMCs. Sample subset: CD45RO+ cells pooled with CCR7-negative TemRA cells. The rearrangement joins TRBV10-3 to TRBJ1-2; 8 nucleotides match TRBD1. Here the CDR3 reads CAISGGARQGADYGYTF. The CDR3 bases are TGTGCCATCTCAGGAGGGGCGCGCCAGGGGGCTGACTATGGCTACACCTTC.